This TCR beta chain was captured by sequencing in a study of blood T cell repertoires in COVID-19 (dated by TCRdb to 2018 to 2021). For context, the study as a whole: Collaborator samples came from the United States, Italy and Spain and covered acute and convalescent phases of COVID-19. The material from the prospective study consisted of cDNA or gDNA derived from T cells, B-cell-depleted T cells, or PBMCs. Subjects who had been exposed to COVID-19, were actively infected with it, or had recovered from it provided the deeply sampled blood TCRbeta repertoires that made up the dataset. A freely available public database, intended as a resource for researchers studying the immune response to SARS-CoV-2, is where the repertoires were released. The samples were drawn from the first 160 participants of the ongoing ImmuneRACE study and from 1,254 subjects provided by 6 global collaborators. A de-identified subject ID, COVID-19 status, age in years and sex were almost always included in the sample metadata. Where HLA class I and class II types were available, the types were taken from metadata supplied by the sample provider, not from assay-based typing.

According to the germline V gene (reference sequence), CDR1 reads MNHNY and CDR2 reads SVGAGI. Its CDR3 holds 15 amino acids, cysteine through phenylalanine. CDR3 DNA only is kept here, 45 bases in frame from base 1. Germline trimming amounts to 2 bases on V and 9 bases on J, with 6 as the count of junction bases outside the gene matches. TCRbeta CDR3 regions were amplified from genomic DNA using the immunoSEQ Assay, a bias-controlled multiplex PCR. The authors processed their data as follows. Within the assay, amplification of reference gene primers was used to estimate how many nucleated cells each sample contained. Sequence reads were collapsed and filtered to measure the absolute abundance of every unique TCRbeta CDR3 rearrangement. Productive Simpson clonality was computed per sample as the square root of Simpson's diversity index over productive rearrangements. Here the immuneACCESS table is served through TCRdb, limited to in-frame sequences with V and J called. Missing clones are a known gap in these copies; in checked studies unresolved V genes cover under half, and the rest lacks a known reason. D and trimming come from the DNA, and the V and J calls and clone size come from that table. Across this sample there are some 140,000 clones, with roughly 84% seen only once. The ten largest make up roughly 17% of the sample.

What the study reported, not specific to this receptor: Clinical and demographic metadata were provided uncurated, with the amount varying by source and participant.

Turning to this clone: There is no known antigen for this receptor. Per-nucleotide qualities are absent, and no much larger clonotype sits a single base away.

Collaborating institutions collected whole blood in K2EDTA tubes following their own protocols. For TCRbeta analysis, collaborators shipped samples as frozen whole blood, isolated PBMCs, or DNA extracted from either of those sample types. The V gene is TRBV6-6 and the J gene is TRBJ1-6, and TRBD1 aligns with 8 junction nucleotides. The sequenced sample was peripheral blood. This TCR derives from a woman of 80 years or more with acute or convalescent COVID-19. Here the CDR3 is given as CASSYGQGAGSPLHF. DNA sequence: TGTGCCAGCAGTTACGGGCAGGGGGCTGGTTCACCCCTCCACTTT.